This entry describes one T cell receptor (beta chain). The record originates from a study of CD8 T cells in Susac syndrome. The RNA, roughly 0.45 to 1 ug, was put through reverse transcription using random hexamers. TCRdb fed the immunoSEQ multiplex PCR reads into MiXCR, producing one record per CDR3 protein. The table shows about 150,000 distinct CDR3 sequences, with roughly 95% occurring only once. The CDR3 consists of 8 residues. The chain has TRBV21-1 and TRBJ1-1. TRBV21-1 is an annotated pseudogene. The source material was CD4+ T cells from PBMCs. This TCR was sampled from a human donor with Susac syndrome. The CDR3 sequence: CGSPEAFF. The CDR3 region has the DNA TGTGGGAGTCCTGAAGCTTTCTTT.